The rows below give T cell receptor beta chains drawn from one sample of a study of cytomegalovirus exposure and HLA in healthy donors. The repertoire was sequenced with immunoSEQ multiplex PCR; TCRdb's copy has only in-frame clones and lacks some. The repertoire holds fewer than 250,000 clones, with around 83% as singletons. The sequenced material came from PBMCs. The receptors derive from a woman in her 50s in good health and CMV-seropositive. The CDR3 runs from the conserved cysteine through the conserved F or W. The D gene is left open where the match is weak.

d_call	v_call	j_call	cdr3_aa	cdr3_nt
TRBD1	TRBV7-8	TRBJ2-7	CASSSGQGWYEQYF	TGTGCCAGCAGCTCCGGACAGGGCTGGTACGAGCAGTACTTC
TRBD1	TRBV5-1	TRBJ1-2	CASSLLQGGGYGYTF	TGCGCCAGCAGCTTGCTGCAGGGGGGTGGCTATGGCTACACCTTC
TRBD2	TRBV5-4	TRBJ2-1	CASRGLAGAYNEQFF	TGTGCCAGCCGGGGACTAGCGGGGGCCTACAATGAGCAGTTCTTC
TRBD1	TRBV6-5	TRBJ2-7	CASSYRTGYWESEQYF	TGTGCCAGCAGTTACCGGACAGGCTATTGGGAGAGCGAGCAGTACTTC
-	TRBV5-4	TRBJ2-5	CASSLHGGPQETQYF	TGTGCCAGCAGCTTGCATGGTGGCCCCCAAGAGACCCAGTACTTC
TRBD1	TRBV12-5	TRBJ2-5	CASGLGQGVRETQYF	TGTGCTAGTGGTTTGGGACAGGGGGTGCGAGAGACCCAGTACTTC
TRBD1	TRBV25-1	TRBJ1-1	CASRLTGSSSEAFF	TGTGCCAGCAGATTGACAGGGTCTAGCTCCGAAGCTTTCTTT
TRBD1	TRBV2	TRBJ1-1	CASSRQGVNTEAFF	TGTGCCAGCTCCCGACAGGGAGTCAACACTGAAGCTTTCTTT
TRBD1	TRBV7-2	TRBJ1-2	CASRQPGTGEDLSYGYTF	TGTGCCAGCAGACAACCCGGGACAGGGGAGGATTTAAGCTATGGCTACACCTTC
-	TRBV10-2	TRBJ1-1	CASGLPLNTEAFF	TGCGCCAGCGGGCTCCCCTTGAACACTGAAGCTTTCTTT
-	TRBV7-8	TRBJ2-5	CASSFDGALETQYF	TGTGCCAGCAGCTTTGATGGGGCTCTGGAGACCCAGTACTTC
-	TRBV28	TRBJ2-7	CASSFSYEQYF	TGTGCCAGCAGCTTCTCCTACGAGCAGTACTTC
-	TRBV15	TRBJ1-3	CATSSRTSGNTIYF	TGTGCCACCAGCAGCAGGACATCTGGAAACACCATATATTTT
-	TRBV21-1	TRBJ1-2	CASSKGRDRERNYGYTF	TGTGCCAGCAGCAAAGGCCGGGACAGGGAAAGGAACTATGGCTACACCTTC
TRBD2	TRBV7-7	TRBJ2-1	CASSSGLAGGNEQFF	TGTGCCAGCAGTAGCGGACTAGCGGGGGGTAATGAGCAGTTCTTC
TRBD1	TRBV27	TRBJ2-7	CASTPTEGGFYEQYF	TGTGCCAGCACCCCGACGGAAGGGGGCTTCTACGAGCAGTACTTC
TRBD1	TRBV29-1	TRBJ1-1	CSVEETGYTEAFF	TGCAGCGTTGAAGAGACAGGGTACACTGAAGCTTTCTTT
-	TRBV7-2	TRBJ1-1	CASSLAEEGRVAFF	TGTGCCAGCAGCTTAGCGGAGGAGGGGCGGGTTGCTTTCTTT
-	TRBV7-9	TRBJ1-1	CASSSTTLDTEAFF	TGTGCCAGCAGCTCGACAACGTTGGACACTGAAGCTTTCTTT
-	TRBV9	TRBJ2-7	CATQTDTYEQYF	TGTGCCACCCAGACAGATACCTACGAGCAGTACTTC